This T cell receptor (beta chain) derives from a study of T cell changes during pregnancy in multiple sclerosis. Sequenced by immunoSEQ multiplex PCR; TCRdb stores in-frame clones only, minus some. The sample contains roughly 77,000 clones, roughly 89% of which appear only once. The J segment lost 0 bases and the V segment lost 6 bases, leaving 4 bases of the junction unmatched. Germline V gene data show CDR1 as SGHTA and CDR2 as FQGNSA. The CDR3 consists of 14 residues. Source: peripheral blood, taken in the second trimester of pregnancy. This clonotype originated in a female donor with multiple sclerosis, enrolled in a pregnancy study. The chain uses TRBV7-2 and TRBJ2-7; 8 bases map to TRBD2. In nucleotides, the CDR3 is TGTGCCAGCAGTTTTGCGGGGGGCTCCTACGAGCAGTACTTC. This gives the protein CASSFAGGSYEQYF.